A selection of T cell receptor beta chains follows, all from one sample in a study of blood T cell repertoires in COVID-19. The protocol was immunoSEQ multiplex PCR, while the TCRdb copy is restricted to in-frame clones and leaves out a portion. The sample lists fewer than 400,000 clones, almost 90% occurring once. Sequences were obtained from peripheral blood. The receptors shown here come from a woman in her twenties or thirties with COVID-19, enrolled during active disease. CDR3s include the opening cysteine and the closing phenylalanine or tryptophan. Fields, in order: V gene, D gene, J gene, clone size, CDR3 protein, CDR3 DNA. The D gene is left open where the match is weak. Clone size appears in some rows only: once, few, many, or a class for an expanded clone.

TRBV12-3/TRBV12-4	.	TRBJ2-1	once	CASSPQPGDEQFF	TGTGCCAGCAGTCCCCAGCCGGGTGATGAGCAGTTCTTC
TRBV29-1	.	TRBJ1-1	.	CSVEVYTEAFF	TGCAGCGTTGAAGTCTACACTGAAGCTTTCTTT
TRBV28	.	TRBJ2-3	.	CASSPRGGSRDTQYF	TGTGCCAGCAGTCCTAGGGGGGGGAGCAGAGATACGCAGTATTTT
TRBV24-1	.	TRBJ2-1	.	CATSEHSGEQFF	TGTGCCACCAGTGAGCATTCAGGAGAGCAGTTCTTC
TRBV7-2	.	TRBJ1-2	.	CASSRDSYYGYTF	TGTGCCAGCAGCAGAGACAGTTACTATGGCTACACCTTC
TRBV19	TRBD1	TRBJ1-2	.	CASLDRGRGNGYTF	TGTGCCAGCCTAGACAGGGGGCGCGGGAATGGCTACACCTTC
TRBV21-1	.	TRBJ1-1	.	CASSKRTGGRGEAFF	TGTGCCAGCAGCAAAAGGACAGGGGGCCGGGGTGAAGCTTTCTTT
TRBV5-6	.	TRBJ2-1	once	CASSLNPRVKGEQFF	TGTGCCAGCAGCTTGAACCCCAGGGTTAAGGGAGAGCAGTTCTTC
TRBV5-1	TRBD1	TRBJ1-2	.	CASSHGQGGYGYTF	TGCGCCAGCAGCCATGGACAGGGGGGCTATGGCTACACCTTC
TRBV6-2/TRBV6-3	TRBD2	TRBJ2-1	few	CASSSLIAGGAPNNEQFF	TGTGCCAGCAGTTCCCTCATAGCGGGAGGGGCACCTAACAATGAGCAGTTCTTC
TRBV7-6	TRBD1	TRBJ1-2	.	CASSSTLGQGFYGYTF	TGTGCCAGCAGCTCTACTCTCGGACAGGGATTCTATGGCTACACCTTC
TRBV1	.	TRBJ1-5	.	CTSSHRRDSSNQPQHF	TGCACCAGCAGCCACCGACGGGACAGTTCCAATCAGCCCCAGCATTTT
TRBV7-8	TRBD1	TRBJ1-1	.	CASSFSTGGVRGTEAFF	TGTGCCAGCAGCTTCAGTACAGGGGGCGTAAGGGGGACTGAAGCTTTCTTT
TRBV12-3/TRBV12-4	TRBD1	TRBJ1-5	.	CASSPGGWQPQHF	TGTGCCAGCAGTCCAGGGGGATGGCAGCCCCAGCATTTT
TRBV6-6	TRBD2	TRBJ2-5	.	CATERGHQETQYF	TGTGCCACCGAGCGGGGCCACCAAGAGACCCAGTACTTC
TRBV5-1	TRBD1	TRBJ2-1	.	CASSSDRVEQFF	TGCGCCAGCAGTTCCGACAGGGTGGAGCAGTTCTTC
TRBV6-5	.	TRBJ2-3	.	CASSTVTETDTQYF	TGTGCCAGCAGTACCGTAACAGAAACAGATACGCAGTATTTT
TRBV10-2	TRBD2	TRBJ2-1	.	CASSDPRLASINEQFF	TGCGCCAGCAGTGACCCCAGACTAGCGTCCATCAATGAGCAGTTCTTC
TRBV18	TRBD1	TRBJ1-2	.	CASSPLDRDYGYTF	TGTGCCAGCTCACCCCTGGACAGGGACTATGGCTACACCTTC
TRBV11-2	TRBD1	TRBJ2-1	.	CASSLVDRGAGNEQFF	TGTGCCAGCAGCTTAGTCGACAGGGGGGCTGGAAATGAGCAGTTCTTC